The 27 T cell receptor beta chains below come from one sample, sequenced in a study of cytotoxic CD8 clonotypes in ibrutinib-treated CLL. Here immunoSEQ multiplex PCR was the method, and the copy in TCRdb shows in-frame clones only, minus some. The sample lists 150,000 to 200,000 clones, more than 80% occurring once. The sequencing here drew on PBMCs, taken after 24 months of ibrutinib treatment. The receptor set was obtained from a human donor with chronic lymphocytic leukemia.

V gene TRBV9 combines with J gene TRBJ2-1; 7 nucleotides line up with TRBD2. CDR1 and CDR2 (germline): SGDLS, YYNGEE. This CDR3 has 15 residues. Trimming removed 4 bases from V and 5 bases from J; junction bases left unmatched: 9. This chain's CDR3 is CASSLTGTMNNEQFF. The CDR3 DNA reads TGTGCCAGCAGCCTCACCGGGACTATGAACAATGAGCAGTTCTTC.

This rearrangement joins TRBV29-1 to TRBJ2-2; no firm D call. This CDR3 has 14 residues. Germline V gene data show CDR1 as SQVTM and CDR2 as ANQGSEA. The V end was cut by 1 base, the J end by 4 bases, with 10 bases between. CDR3 sequence: CSVEGAERTGELFF. The CDR3 bases are TGCAGCGTTGAAGGCGCTGAACGCACCGGGGAGCTGTTTTTT.

The J gene is TRBJ2-7, the V gene TRBV19; 7 bases are a match to TRBD1. J lost 3 bases, V lost 6 bases, and 11 bases had no gene match. CDR1 and CDR2 from the germline V gene are LNHDA and SQIVND (reference sequence). This CDR3 region has 15 residues. This CDR3 reads CASRFADRRIYEQYF. CDR3 bases: TGTGCCAGTAGGTTTGCGGACAGGAGAATCTACGAGCAGTACTTC. Full variable domain (outside the CDR3, taken from reference TRBV19 and TRBJ2-7): DGGITQSPKYLFRKEGQNVTLSCEQNLNHDAMYWYRQDPGQGLRLIYYSQIVNDFQKGDIAEGYSVSREKKESFPLTVTSAQKNPTAFYLCASRFADRRIYEQYFGPGTRLTVT.

This chain uses TRBV6-6 with TRBJ1-4; 7 bases map to TRBD1. Per germline, CDR1 MNHNY and CDR2 SVGAGI (reference sequence). This CDR3 region has 15 residues. Trimming took 1 base from V and 8 from J; bases not matched to a gene: 7. CDR3 DNA: TGTGCCAGCAGTTACTATTCCAGGGGGGACGAAAAACTGTTTTTT. Translation gives CASSYYSRGDEKLFF.

The chain recombines TRBV30 with TRBJ2-1; D possibly matches TRBD1 or TRBD2 (6 bases each). The CDR3 spans 15 residues. Trimming stripped 0 bases from V and 9 bases from J, with 18 bases between. Germline CDR1 reads GTSNPN; CDR2 reads SVGIG (reference sequence). CDR3 residues: CAWSVRGLLSSEQFF. In DNA form, the CDR3 reads TGTGCCTGGAGTGTACGGGGGCTTCTGTCTAGTGAGCAGTTCTTC.

V usage is TRBV7-2 and J usage is TRBJ1-6; D gene unclear. The ends were cut back, 3 bases at V and 10 bases at J, with 19 bases in the middle. Germline-derived CDR1 and CDR2 are SGHTA and FQGNSA. The CDR3 length is 16 residues. The CDR3 bases are TGTGCCAGCAGCTTTGTCCGGACCTCCTCGCGATCACCCCTCCACTTT. The encoded protein is CASSFVRTSSRSPLHF.

The rearrangement links TRBV7-9 to TRBJ2-3; D ambiguous. From germline, CDR1 is SEHNR and CDR2 FQNEAQ (reference sequence). The V end lost 4 bases, the J end lost 2 bases, and 1 base lay between the germline ends. This CDR3 is 11 amino acids long. Here the CDR3 reads CASSYTDTQYF. CDR3 nucleotides: TGTGCCAGCAGCTACACAGATACGCAGTATTTT.

V gene TRBV5-6 combines with J gene TRBJ2-1, with 10 bases fitting TRBD2. CDR1 and CDR2 (germline): SGHDT, YYEEEE. V gave up 4 bases and J gave up 3 bases; unmatched junction bases: 7. This CDR3 is 16 amino acids long. For the CDR3, the DNA is TGTGCCAGCAGCCCTCGTGCTAGCGGGAGCTACAATGAGCAGTTCTTC. Translating gives CASSPRASGSYNEQFF.

The rearrangement joins TRBV6-6 to TRBJ1-5; D not resolved. CDR3 size: 13 residues. Per the germline V gene, CDR1 is MNHNY and CDR2 is SVGAGI (reference sequence). V shed 6 bases and J shed 2 bases, with 8 bases lying between them. Here the CDR3 DNA reads TGTGCCAGCAGACCTGATGGCAATCAGCCCCAGCATTTT. This codes for CASRPDGNQPQHF.

This clone appeared many times. The chain employs TRBV18 and TRBJ2-2; tentative D call: TRBD2 (5 bases). Germline assignment: CDR1 KGHSH and CDR2 LQKENI. The CDR3 spans 14 residues. V dropped 5 bases and J dropped 4 bases, with 11 bases sitting between them. The chain's CDR3 is CASSMDSLTGELFF. The CDR3 DNA reads as TGTGCCAGCTCAATGGACTCTCTCACCGGGGAGCTGTTTTTT.

The sample holds a few counts of this clone. V and J are TRBV7-3 and TRBJ1-2, with 7 bases fitting TRBD1. The CDR3 consists of 14 residues. J was trimmed by 8 bases and V by 8 bases; bases with no gene match: 14. Germline CDR1 and CDR2: SGHTA and FQGTGA. The DNA for the CDR3 is TGTGCCAGCGCCCCGGGCAAGGGGGCGGGCGGCTACACCTTC. Translation: CASAPGKGAGGYTF.

V and J are TRBV14 and TRBJ2-1, with 9 bases lining up with TRBD2. V lost 0 bases and J lost 4; bases outside the gene matches: 7. This CDR3 contains 17 residues. Germline V gene lookup returns CDR1 SGHDN and CDR2 FVKESK. CDR3 coding DNA: TGTGCCAGCAGCCAAGATCTGGGGCTAGCGGGGTACAATGAGCAGTTCTTC. It is translated as CASSQDLGLAGYNEQFF. The whole variable domain, remainder taken from reference TRBV14 and TRBJ2-1, is EAGVTQFPSHSVIEKGQTVTLRCDPISGHDNLYWYRRVMGKEIKFLLHFVKESKQDESGMPNNRFLAERTGGTYSTLKVQPAELEDSGVYFCASSQDLGLAGYNEQFFGPGTRLTVL.

This clone was counted a single time. V usage is TRBV19 and J usage is TRBJ2-7; D gene ambiguous. Trimming left V 1 base short and J 2 bases short, with 12 bases between. From germline, CDR1 is LNHDA and CDR2 SQIVND (reference sequence). This CDR3 has 15 residues. As DNA, the CDR3 is TGTGCCAGTAGTATAGCTCCGGCCCGGACCTACGAGCAGTACTTC. Amino acid sequence: CASSIAPARTYEQYF. Full variable domain (rest looked up from reference TRBV19 and TRBJ2-7): DGGITQSPKYLFRKEGQNVTLSCEQNLNHDAMYWYRQDPGQGLRLIYYSQIVNDFQKGDIAEGYSVSREKKESFPLTVTSAQKNPTAFYLCASSIAPARTYEQYFGPGTRLTVT.

The rearrangement links TRBV29-1 to TRBJ1-5; D is ambiguous. Trimming stripped 1 base from V and 4 bases from J, with 8 bases between. The CDR3 length is 13 residues. In germline, CDR1 is SQVTM, CDR2 ANQGSEA. The chain's CDR3 is CSVEGGSNQPQHF. The CDR3 bases are TGCAGCGTTGAAGGGGGATCTAATCAGCCCCAGCATTTT.

The chain employs TRBV6-1 and TRBJ2-2; 10 bases line up with TRBD2. V gave up 5 bases and J gave up 3 bases; unmatched junction bases: 0. From germline, CDR1 is MNHNS and CDR2 SASEGT. This CDR3 spans 14 amino acids. The CDR3 nucleotides read TGTGCCAGCAGTAGCGGGGGGGACACCGGGGAGCTGTTTTTT. Translation gives CASSSGGDTGELFF.

This clone was seen once. This chain links TRBV5-1 with TRBJ2-2; D gene unclear. Deletions cut 0 bases from V and 7 bases from J, with 19 bases between. The CDR3 is made up of 17 amino acids. Germline values: CDR1 SGHRS, CDR2 YFSETQ. CDR3 in DNA: TGCGCCAGCAGCTTGGTCTCCGTAATTTCGAAAGGCGGGGAGCTGTTTTTT. This encodes CASSLVSVISKGGELFF.

Worth noting for this clone: This same CDR3 is encoded by further DNA sequences in the sample. The V call is TRBV5-1, the J call TRBJ2-7; D gene uncertain. Between the trimmed V and J ends, which lost 0 bases and 3 bases, there was a span of 1 base. This CDR3 spans 11 amino acids. Germline-derived CDR1 and CDR2 are SGHRS and YFSETQ. This CDR3 is CASSLGYEQYF. The CDR3 DNA reads as TGCGCCAGCAGCTTGGGCTACGAGCAGTACTTC.

V gene TRBV5-1 combines with J gene TRBJ1-2; 9 bases map to TRBD1. The length of the CDR3 is 15 residues. The J segment lost 0 bases and the V segment lost 4 bases, leaving 4 bases of the junction unmatched. The germline CDR1 and CDR2 sequences are SGHRS and YFSETQ. CDR3 sequence: CASSDGQGSNYGYTF. The CDR3 DNA is TGCGCCAGCAGCGACGGACAGGGGTCTAACTATGGCTACACCTTC.

This chain joins TRBV6-5 and TRBJ1-6; no clear D. Germline V gene data show CDR1 as MNHEY and CDR2 as SVGAGI. With 4 bases removed from V and 10 bases from J, the gap between germline ends came to 8 bases. This CDR3 has 12 amino acids. The CDR3 sequence is CASSFTNSPLHF. The CDR3 nucleotides are TGTGCCAGCAGTTTTACTAACTCACCCCTCCACTTT.

This chain links TRBV4-1 with TRBJ2-1; TRBD2 agrees at 9 bases. The CDR3 contains 16 residues. V lost 4 bases and J lost 2; bases outside the gene matches: 6. CDR1 MGHRA and CDR2 YSYEKL come from the germline V gene. This CDR3 is CASSPGLAFAYNEQFF. CDR3 DNA: TGCGCCAGCAGCCCGGGACTAGCTTTCGCCTACAATGAGCAGTTCTTC.

The rearrangement links TRBV7-9 to TRBJ1-2; D possibly corresponds to TRBD1 (6 bases). The CDR3 has 16 amino acids. Germline loops: CDR1 SEHNR, CDR2 FQNEAQ (reference sequence). The germline V and J ends were trimmed by 1 base and 1 base, with 13 bases remaining between them. CDR3 DNA: TGTGCCAGCAGCTTAGAACAGGGTCAGGGTAACTATGGCTACACCTTC. Encoded protein: CASSLEQGQGNYGYTF.

This chain uses TRBV12-5 with TRBJ1-6; D ambiguous. The length of the CDR3 is 17 residues. Per the germline V gene, CDR1 is LGHNT and CDR2 is FRNRAP. With 1 base removed from V and 7 bases from J, the gap between germline ends came to 17 bases. The CDR3 is CASGLGLGGSPNSPLHF. In DNA form, the CDR3 reads TGTGCTAGTGGTTTGGGGTTGGGAGGTTCACCGAATTCACCCCTCCACTTT.

The V gene is TRBV11-2, the J gene TRBJ2-7; tentatively, D is TRBD2 (6 bases). The length of the CDR3 is 18 residues. Germline CDR1 SGHAT, CDR2 FQNNGV. V was cut by 5 bases and J by 4 bases, with 27 bases left in between. CDR3 sequence reads: CASSDAATTGVLGYEQYF. For the CDR3, the DNA is TGTGCCAGCAGCGACGCCGCCACTACGGGAGTTCTTGGGTACGAGCAGTACTTC.

CDR3 DNA: TGTGCCAGCAGCTTGGCCGACAGGGCCGGATGGTTCGCTGAAGCTTTCTTT. This codes for CASSLADRAGWFAEAFF. This chain links TRBV5-6 with TRBJ1-1, with 7 bases that match TRBD1. This CDR3 is 17 amino acids long. CDR1 and CDR2 from the germline V gene are SGHDT and YYEEEE. V dropped 0 bases and J dropped 6; count of bases not matched to a gene: 14.

The chain is built from TRBV28 and TRBJ1-4; D gene unclear. Germline assignment: CDR1 MDHEN and CDR2 SYDVKM. The CDR3 is 16 amino acids. The ends were cut back, 2 bases at V and 0 bases at J, with 10 bases in the middle. The CDR3 spells CASSLQRTATNEKLFF. CDR3 nucleotide sequence: TGTGCCAGCAGTTTACAACGGACTGCAACTAATGAAAAACTGTTTTTT.

With regard to this clone: Other DNA variants within this sample encode the same CDR3. The chain recombines TRBV7-9 with TRBJ2-3, with 10 positions matching TRBD2. Trimming at V came to 5 bases and at J to 1 base, leaving 3 bases not matched to a gene. This CDR3 comprises 15 residues. From germline, CDR1 is SEHNR and CDR2 FQNEAQ (reference sequence). The DNA for the CDR3 is TGTGCCAGCAGCCCAGGGACTAGCGGCACAGATACGCAGTATTTT. Translated, it gives CASSPGTSGTDTQYF.

The rearrangement links TRBV6-6 to TRBJ2-2; a weak D match, TRBD2 (6 bases). Germline CDR1 MNHNY, CDR2 SVGAGI (reference sequence). This CDR3 region has 15 residues. Trimming cost V 0 bases and J 4 bases, with 9 bases left between them. Here the CDR3 reads CASSYSGRGTGELFF. CDR3 in DNA: TGTGCCAGCAGTTACTCGGGGCGGGGCACCGGGGAGCTGTTTTTT.